This TCR beta chain was observed in a study of OX40 agonist ivuxolimab in advanced cancers. Study at large: A mean age of roughly 60 years, range about 23 to 90, was recorded, and approximately 85% were male.

Whole-study findings and limits: CD8+ T cells were the subset that, on average, had more expanded clones than CD4+. The antigens recognized by the expanded peripheral T cells, that is their antigen specificity, were not determined.

Assay: immunoSEQ multiplex PCR; the TCRdb copy retains only in-frame clones and omits some. The table has around 21,000 clones, about 81% seen once; the top ten hold 12% to 15%. The ends lost 2 bases at V and 5 bases at J; junction bases unmatched: 9. The CDR3 totals 17 residues. Germline V gene sequence: CDR1 WSHSY, CDR2 SAAADI. Turning to this clone: Its antigen is undetermined.

This TCR was recovered from an adult with an advanced solid tumor such as melanoma, head and neck, liver or kidney cancer. The rearrangement joins TRBV10-2 to TRBJ1-6, with TRBD1 matching 7 bases. Sequences were derived from CD4+ or CD8+ T cells sorted from blood, sampled in a trial of the OX40 agonist ivuxolimab. The CDR3 loop is CASSEPGGQRDNSPLHF. Here the CDR3 DNA reads TGCGCCAGCAGTGAGCCCGGGGGACAGAGAGATAATTCACCCCTCCACTTT.